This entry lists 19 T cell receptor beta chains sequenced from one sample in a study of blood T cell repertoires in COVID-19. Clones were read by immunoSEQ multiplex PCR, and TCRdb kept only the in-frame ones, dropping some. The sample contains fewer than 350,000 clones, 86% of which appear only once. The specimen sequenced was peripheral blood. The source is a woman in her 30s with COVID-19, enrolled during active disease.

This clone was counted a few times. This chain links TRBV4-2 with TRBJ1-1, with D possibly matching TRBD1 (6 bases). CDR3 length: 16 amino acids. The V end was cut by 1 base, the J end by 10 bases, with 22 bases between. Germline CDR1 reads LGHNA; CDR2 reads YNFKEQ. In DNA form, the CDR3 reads TGTGCCAGCAGCCAAGCCGAGGGCGCGGACGGGGGGCGAGCTTTCTTT. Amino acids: CASSQAEGADGGRAFF.

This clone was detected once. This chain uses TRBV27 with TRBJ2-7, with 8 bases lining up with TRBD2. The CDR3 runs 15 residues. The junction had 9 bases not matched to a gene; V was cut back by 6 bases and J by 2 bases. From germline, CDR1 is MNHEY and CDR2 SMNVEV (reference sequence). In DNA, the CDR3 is TGTGCCAGCAGCCGGGACCTCGGGGGGGCCTACGAGCAGTACTTC. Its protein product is CASSRDLGGAYEQYF.

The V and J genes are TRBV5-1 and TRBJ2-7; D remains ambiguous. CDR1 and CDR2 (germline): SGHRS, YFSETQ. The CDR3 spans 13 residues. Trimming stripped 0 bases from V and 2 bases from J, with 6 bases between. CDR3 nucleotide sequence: TGCGCCAGCAGCTTGGCTACGCCCTACGAGCAGTACTTC. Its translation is CASSLATPYEQYF.

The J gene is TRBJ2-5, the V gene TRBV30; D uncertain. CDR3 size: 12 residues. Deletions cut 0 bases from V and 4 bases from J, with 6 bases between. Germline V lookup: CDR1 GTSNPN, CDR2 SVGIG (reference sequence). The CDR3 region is CAWSVLSETQYF. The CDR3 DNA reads TGTGCCTGGAGTGTACTGTCAGAGACCCAGTACTTC.

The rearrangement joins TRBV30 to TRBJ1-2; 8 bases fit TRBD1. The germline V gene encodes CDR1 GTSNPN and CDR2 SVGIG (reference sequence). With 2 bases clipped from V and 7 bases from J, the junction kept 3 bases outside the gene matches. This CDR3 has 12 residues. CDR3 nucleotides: TGTGCCTGGAGTACAGGGGGAAGTGGCTACACCTTC. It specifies CAWSTGGSGYTF.

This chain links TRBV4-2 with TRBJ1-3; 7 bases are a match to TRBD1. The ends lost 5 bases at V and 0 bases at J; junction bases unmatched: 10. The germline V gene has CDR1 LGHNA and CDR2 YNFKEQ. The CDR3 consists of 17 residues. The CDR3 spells CASSGGQQAYSGNTIYF. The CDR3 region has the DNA TGTGCCAGCAGCGGGGGACAGCAAGCCTACTCTGGAAACACCATATATTTT.

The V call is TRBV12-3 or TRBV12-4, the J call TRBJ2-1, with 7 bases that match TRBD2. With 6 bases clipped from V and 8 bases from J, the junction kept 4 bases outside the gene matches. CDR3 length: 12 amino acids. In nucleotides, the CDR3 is TGTGCCAGCAGCGCCGGGGGGTATGAGCAGTTCTTC. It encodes CASSAGGYEQFF.

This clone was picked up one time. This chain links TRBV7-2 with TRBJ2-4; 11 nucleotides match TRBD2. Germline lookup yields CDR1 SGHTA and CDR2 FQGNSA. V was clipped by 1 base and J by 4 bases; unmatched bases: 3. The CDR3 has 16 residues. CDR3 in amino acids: CASSLVSSGGKNIQYF. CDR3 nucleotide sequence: TGTGCCAGCAGCTTAGTCTCTAGCGGGGGGAAAAACATTCAGTACTTC. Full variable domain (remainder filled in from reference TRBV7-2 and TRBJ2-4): GAGVSQSPSNKVTEKGKDVELRCDPISGHTALYWYRQSLGQGLEFLIYFQGNSAPDKSGLPSDRFSAERTGGSVSTLTIQRTQQEDSAVYLCASSLVSSGGKNIQYFGAGTRLSVL.

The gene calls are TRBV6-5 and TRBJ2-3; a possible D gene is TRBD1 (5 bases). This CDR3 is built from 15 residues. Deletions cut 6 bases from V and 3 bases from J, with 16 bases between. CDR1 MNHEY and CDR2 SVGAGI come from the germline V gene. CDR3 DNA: TGTGCCAGCAGCCCCTCCCAGGGTTGGACAGATACGCAGTATTTT. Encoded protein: CASSPSQGWTDTQYF.

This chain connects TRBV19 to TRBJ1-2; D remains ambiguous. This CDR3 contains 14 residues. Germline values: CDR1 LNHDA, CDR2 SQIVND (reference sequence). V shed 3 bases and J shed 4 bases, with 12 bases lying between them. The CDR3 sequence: CASSITSGSYGYTF. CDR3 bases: TGTGCCAGTAGTATTACTAGCGGCAGCTATGGCTACACCTTC.

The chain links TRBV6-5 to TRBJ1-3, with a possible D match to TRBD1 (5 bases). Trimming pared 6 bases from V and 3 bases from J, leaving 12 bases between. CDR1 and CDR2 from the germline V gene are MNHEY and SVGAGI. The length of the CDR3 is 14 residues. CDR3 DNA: TGTGCCAGCAGCCCCGACAGAGTTGGAAACACCATATATTTT. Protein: CASSPDRVGNTIYF.

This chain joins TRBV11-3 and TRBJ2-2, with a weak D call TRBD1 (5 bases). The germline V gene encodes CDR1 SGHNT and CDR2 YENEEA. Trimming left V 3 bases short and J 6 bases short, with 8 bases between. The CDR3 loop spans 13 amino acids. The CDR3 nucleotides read TGTGCCAGCAGCTTGTTCAGGGCCGGGGAGCTGTTTTTT. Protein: CASSLFRAGELFF.

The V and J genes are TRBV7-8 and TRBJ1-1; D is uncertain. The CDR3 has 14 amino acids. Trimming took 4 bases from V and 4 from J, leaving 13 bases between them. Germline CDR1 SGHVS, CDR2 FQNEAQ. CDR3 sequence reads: CASSSLGRVTEAFF. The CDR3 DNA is TGTGCCAGCAGCTCTCTAGGGAGGGTCACTGAAGCTTTCTTT.

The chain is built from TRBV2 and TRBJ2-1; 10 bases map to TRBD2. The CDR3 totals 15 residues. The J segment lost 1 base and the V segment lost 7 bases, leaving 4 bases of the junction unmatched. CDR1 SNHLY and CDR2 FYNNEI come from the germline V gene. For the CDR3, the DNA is TGTGCCAGCACACGTAGCGGGGGGTCCTACAATGAGCAGTTCTTC. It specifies CASTRSGGSYNEQFF.

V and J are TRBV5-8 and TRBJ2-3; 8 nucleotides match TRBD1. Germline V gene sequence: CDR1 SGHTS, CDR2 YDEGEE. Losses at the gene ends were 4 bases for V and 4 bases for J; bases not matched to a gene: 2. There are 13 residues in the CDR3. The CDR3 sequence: CASSLQGADTQYF. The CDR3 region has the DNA TGTGCCAGCAGCCTACAGGGGGCAGATACGCAGTATTTT. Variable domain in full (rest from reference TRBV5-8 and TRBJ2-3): EAGVTQSPTHLIKTRGQQATLRCSPISGHTSVYWYQQALGLGLQFLLWYDEGEERNRGNFPPRFSGRQFPNYSSELNVNALELEDSALYLCASSLQGADTQYFGPGTRLTVL.

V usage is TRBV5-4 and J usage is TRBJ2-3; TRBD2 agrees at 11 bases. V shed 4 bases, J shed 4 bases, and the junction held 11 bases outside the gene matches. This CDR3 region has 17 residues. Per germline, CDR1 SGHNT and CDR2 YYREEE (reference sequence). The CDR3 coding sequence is TGTGCCAGCAGCAGACCCCCTAGCGGGGGGAGTGCAGATACGCAGTATTTT. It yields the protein CASSRPPSGGSADTQYF.

CDR3 region: CASRLAGSSTDTQYF. Here the CDR3 DNA reads TGTGCCAGTAGACTGGCAGGGTCTAGCACAGATACGCAGTATTTT. V gene TRBV19 combines with J gene TRBJ2-3, with D possibly TRBD1 on 5 matching bases. This CDR3 comprises 15 residues. Between the trimmed V and J ends, which lost 6 bases and 0 bases, there was a span of 13 bases. From germline, CDR1 is LNHDA and CDR2 SQIVND (reference sequence).

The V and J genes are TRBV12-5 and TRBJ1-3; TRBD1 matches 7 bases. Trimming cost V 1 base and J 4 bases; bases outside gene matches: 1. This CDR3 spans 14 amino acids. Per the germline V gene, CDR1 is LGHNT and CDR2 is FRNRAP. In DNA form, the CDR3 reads TGTGCTAGTGGTTTGGCGACAGGGGGAAACACCATATATTTT. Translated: CASGLATGGNTIYF.

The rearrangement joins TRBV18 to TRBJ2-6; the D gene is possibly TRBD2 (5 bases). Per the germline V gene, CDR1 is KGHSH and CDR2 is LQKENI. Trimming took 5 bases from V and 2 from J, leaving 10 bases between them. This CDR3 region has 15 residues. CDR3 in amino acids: CASSSSGTGANVLTF. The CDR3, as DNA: TGTGCCAGCTCATCATCGGGGACTGGGGCCAACGTCCTGACTTTC.